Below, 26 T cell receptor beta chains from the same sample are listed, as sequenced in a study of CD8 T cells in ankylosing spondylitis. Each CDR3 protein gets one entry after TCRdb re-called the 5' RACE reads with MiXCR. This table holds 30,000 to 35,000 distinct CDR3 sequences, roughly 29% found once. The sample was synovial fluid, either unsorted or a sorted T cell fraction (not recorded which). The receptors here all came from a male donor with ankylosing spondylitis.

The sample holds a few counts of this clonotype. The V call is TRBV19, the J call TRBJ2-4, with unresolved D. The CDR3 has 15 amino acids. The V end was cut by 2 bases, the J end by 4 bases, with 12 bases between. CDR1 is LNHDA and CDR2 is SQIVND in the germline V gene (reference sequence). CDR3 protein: CASSIRPGAKNIQYF. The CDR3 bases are TGTGCCAGTAGTATAAGGCCAGGCGCTAAAAACATTCAGTACTTC.

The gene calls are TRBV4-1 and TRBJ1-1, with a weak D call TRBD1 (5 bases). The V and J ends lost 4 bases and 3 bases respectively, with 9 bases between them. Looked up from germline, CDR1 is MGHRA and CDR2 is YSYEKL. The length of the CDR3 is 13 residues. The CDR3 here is CASSLGTDTEAFF. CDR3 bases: TGCGCCAGCAGCCTCGGGACCGACACTGAAGCTTTCTTT.

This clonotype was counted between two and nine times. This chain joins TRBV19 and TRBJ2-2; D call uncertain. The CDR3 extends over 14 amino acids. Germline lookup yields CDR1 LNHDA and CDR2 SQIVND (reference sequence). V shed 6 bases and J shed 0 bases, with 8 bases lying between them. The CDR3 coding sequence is TGTGCCAGTAGGCATCTGCCGAACACCGGGGAGCTGTTTTTT. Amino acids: CASRHLPNTGELFF.

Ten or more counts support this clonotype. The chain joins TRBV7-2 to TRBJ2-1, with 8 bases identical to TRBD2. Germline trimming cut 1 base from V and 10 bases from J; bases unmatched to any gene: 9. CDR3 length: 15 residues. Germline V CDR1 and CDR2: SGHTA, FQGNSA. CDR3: CASSLVAGSSWEQFF. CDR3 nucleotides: TGTGCCAGCAGCTTAGTAGCGGGGAGTTCTTGGGAGCAGTTCTTC.

The CDR3 sequence is CSVDQSSGSSYNEQFF. The CDR3 DNA sequence: TGCAGCGTTGACCAGAGTAGCGGGAGCTCCTACAATGAGCAGTTCTTC. This sequence joins TRBV29-1 and TRBJ2-1, with 9 bases identical to TRBD2. V lost 3 bases to trimming and J lost 0 bases; unmatched junction nucleotides: 6. In germline, CDR1 is SQVTM, CDR2 ANQGSEA. This CDR3 spans 16 amino acids.

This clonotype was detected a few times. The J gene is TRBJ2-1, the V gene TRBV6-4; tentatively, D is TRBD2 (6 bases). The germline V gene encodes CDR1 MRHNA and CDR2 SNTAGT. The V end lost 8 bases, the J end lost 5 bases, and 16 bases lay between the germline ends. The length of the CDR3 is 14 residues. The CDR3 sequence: CASSAGEDHNEQFF. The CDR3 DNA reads TGTGCCAGCTCCGCCGGGGAGGACCACAATGAGCAGTTCTTC.

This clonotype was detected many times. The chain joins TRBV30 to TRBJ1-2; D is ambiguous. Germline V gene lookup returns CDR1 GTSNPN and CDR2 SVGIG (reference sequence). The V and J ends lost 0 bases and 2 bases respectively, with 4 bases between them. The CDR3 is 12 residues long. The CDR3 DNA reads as TGTGCCTGGAGTGTCGACAACTATGGCTACACCTTC. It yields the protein CAWSVDNYGYTF. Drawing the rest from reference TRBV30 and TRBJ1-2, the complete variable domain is SQTIHQWPATLVQPVGSPLSLECTVEGTSNPNLYWYRQAAGRGLQLLFYSVGIGQISSEVPQNLSASRPQDRQFILSSKKLLLSDSGFYLCAWSVDNYGYTFGSGTRLTVV.

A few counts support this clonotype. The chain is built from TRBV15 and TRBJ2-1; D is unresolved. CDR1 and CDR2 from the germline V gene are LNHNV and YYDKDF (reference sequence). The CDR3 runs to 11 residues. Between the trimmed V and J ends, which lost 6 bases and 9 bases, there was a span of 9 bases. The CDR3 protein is CATSLGSEQFF. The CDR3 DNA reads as TGTGCCACCAGTTTAGGCAGTGAGCAGTTCTTC.

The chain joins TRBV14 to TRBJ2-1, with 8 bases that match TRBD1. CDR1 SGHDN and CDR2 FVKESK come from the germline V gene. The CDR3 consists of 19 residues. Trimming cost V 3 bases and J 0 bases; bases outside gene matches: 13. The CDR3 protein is CASSHPNQGAGSSYNEQFF. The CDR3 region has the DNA TGTGCCAGCAGCCACCCCAACCAGGGGGCGGGAAGCTCCTACAATGAGCAGTTCTTC.

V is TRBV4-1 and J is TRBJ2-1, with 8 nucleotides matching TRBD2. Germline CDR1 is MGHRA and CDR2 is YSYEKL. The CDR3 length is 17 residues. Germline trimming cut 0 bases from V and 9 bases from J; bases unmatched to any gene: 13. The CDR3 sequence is CASSQDAASGLVGEQFF. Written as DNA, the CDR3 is TGCGCCAGCAGCCAAGATGCAGCTAGCGGGCTTGTGGGTGAGCAGTTCTTC.

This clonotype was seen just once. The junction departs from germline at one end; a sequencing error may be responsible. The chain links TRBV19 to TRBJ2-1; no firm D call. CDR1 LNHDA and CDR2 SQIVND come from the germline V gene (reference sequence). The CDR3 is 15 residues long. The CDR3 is CASSIESNPYSEQFF. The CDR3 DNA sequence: TGTGCCAGTAGTATAGAAAGTAACCCCTACAGTGAGCAGTTCTTC.

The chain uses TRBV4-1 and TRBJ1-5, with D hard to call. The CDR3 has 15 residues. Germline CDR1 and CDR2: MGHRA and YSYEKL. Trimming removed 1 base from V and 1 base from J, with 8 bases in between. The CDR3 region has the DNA TGCGCCAGCAGCCAAGTGCCAACCAGCAATCAGCCCCAGCATTTT. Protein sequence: CASSQVPTSNQPQHF.

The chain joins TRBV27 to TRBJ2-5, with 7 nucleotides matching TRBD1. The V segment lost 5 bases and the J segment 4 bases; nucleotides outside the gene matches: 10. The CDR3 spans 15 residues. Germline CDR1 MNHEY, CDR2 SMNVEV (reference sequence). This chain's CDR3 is CASSPKTGPPETQYF. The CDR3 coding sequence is TGTGCCAGCAGTCCCAAGACAGGGCCCCCAGAGACCCAGTACTTC.

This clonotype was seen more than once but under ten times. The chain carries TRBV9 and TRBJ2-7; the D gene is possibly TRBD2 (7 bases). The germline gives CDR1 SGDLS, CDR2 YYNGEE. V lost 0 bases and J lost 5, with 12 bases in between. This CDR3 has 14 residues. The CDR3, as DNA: TGTGCCAGCAGCGTAGAGGGGGACTATCACGAGCAGTACTTC. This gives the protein CASSVEGDYHEQYF. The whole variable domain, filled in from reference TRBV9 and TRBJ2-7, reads DSGVTQTPKHLITATGQRVTLRCSPRSGDLSVYWYQQSLDQGLQFLIQYYNGEERAKGNILERFSAQQFPDLHSELNLSSLELGDSALYFCASSVEGDYHEQYFGPGTRLTVT.

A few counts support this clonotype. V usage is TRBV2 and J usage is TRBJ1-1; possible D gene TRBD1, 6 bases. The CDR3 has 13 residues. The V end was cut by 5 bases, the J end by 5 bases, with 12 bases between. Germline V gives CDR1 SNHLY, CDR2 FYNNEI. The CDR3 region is CASSYGGRTEAFF. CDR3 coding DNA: TGTGCCAGCAGTTACGGGGGGCGTACTGAAGCTTTCTTT. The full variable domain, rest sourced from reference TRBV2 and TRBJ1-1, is EPEVTQTPSHQVTQMGQEVILRCVPISNHLYFYWYRQILGQKVEFLVSFYNNEISEKSEIFDDQFSVERPDGSNFTLKIRSTKLEDSAMYFCASSYGGRTEAFFGQGTRLTVV.

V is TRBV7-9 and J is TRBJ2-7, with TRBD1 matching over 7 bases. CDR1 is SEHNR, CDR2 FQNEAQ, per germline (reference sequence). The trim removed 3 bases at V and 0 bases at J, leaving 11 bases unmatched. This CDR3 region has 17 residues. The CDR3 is CASSFRTTGDHSYEQYF. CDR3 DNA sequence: TGTGCCAGCAGCTTCAGAACAACAGGGGATCACTCCTACGAGCAGTACTTC.

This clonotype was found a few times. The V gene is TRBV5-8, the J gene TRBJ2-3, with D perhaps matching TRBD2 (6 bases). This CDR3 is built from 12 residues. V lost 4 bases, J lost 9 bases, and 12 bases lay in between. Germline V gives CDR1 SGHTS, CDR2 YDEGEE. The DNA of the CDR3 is TGTGCCAGCAGCCCTGGGACTTGGACGCAGTATTTT. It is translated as CASSPGTWTQYF.

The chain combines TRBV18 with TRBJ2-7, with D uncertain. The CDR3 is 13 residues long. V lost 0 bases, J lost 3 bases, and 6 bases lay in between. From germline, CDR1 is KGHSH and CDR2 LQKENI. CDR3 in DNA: TGTGCCAGCTCACCACCGTACGGCTACGAGCAGTACTTC. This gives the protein CASSPPYGYEQYF. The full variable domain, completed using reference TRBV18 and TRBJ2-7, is NAGVMQNPRHLVRRRGQEARLRCSPMKGHSHVYWYRQLPEEGLKFMVYLQKENIIDESGMPKERFSAEFPKEGPSILRIQQVVRGDSAAYFCASSPPYGYEQYFGPGTRLTVT.

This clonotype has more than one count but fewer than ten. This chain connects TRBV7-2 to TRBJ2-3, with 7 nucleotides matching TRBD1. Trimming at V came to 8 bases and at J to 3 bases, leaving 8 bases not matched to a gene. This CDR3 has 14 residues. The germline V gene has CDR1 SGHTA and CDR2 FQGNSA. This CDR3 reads CASGETGWTDTQYF. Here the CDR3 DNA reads TGTGCCAGCGGGGAGACAGGGTGGACAGATACGCAGTATTTT.

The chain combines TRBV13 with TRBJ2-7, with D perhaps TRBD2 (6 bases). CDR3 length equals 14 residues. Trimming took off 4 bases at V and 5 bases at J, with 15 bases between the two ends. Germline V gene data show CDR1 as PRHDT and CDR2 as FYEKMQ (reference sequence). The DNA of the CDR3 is TGTGCCAGCAGCTCAGCGGGCCTCCCCCACGAGCAGTACTTC. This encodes CASSSAGLPHEQYF.

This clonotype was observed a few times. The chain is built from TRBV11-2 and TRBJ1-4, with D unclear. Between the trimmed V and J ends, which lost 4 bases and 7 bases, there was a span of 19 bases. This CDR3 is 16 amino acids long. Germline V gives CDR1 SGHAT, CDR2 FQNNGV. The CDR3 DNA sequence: TGTGCCAGCAGCTCCCCCTTGGAGCCGACGGCTGAAAAACTGTTTTTT. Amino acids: CASSSPLEPTAEKLFF.

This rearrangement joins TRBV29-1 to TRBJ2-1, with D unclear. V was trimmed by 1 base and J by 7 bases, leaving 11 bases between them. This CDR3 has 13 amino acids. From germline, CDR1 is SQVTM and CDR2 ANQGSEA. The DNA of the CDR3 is TGCAGCGTTGAAGGGCTGGATACGAATGAGCAGTTCTTC. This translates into CSVEGLDTNEQFF.

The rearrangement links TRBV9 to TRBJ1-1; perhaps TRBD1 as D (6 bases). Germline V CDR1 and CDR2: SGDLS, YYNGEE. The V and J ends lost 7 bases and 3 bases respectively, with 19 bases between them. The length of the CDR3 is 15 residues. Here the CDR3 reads CASSRAGGAYTEAFF. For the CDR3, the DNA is TGTGCCAGCTCTCGCGCGGGGGGGGCGTACACTGAAGCTTTCTTT.

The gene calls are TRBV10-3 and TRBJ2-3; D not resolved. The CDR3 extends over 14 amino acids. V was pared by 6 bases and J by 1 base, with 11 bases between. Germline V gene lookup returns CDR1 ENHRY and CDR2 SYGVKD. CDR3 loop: CAISDPWGTDTQYF. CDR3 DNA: TGTGCCATCAGCGATCCCTGGGGCACAGATACGCAGTATTTT.

The CDR3, as DNA: TGCGCCAGCAGCCAACGACAGACCCTAATCGAAAAACTGTTTTTT. As protein: CASSQRQTLIEKLFF. The chain links TRBV4-1 to TRBJ1-4; tentative D call: TRBD1 (5 bases). Trimming removed 2 bases from V and 8 bases from J, with 15 bases in between. This CDR3 comprises 15 residues. The germline CDR1 and CDR2 sequences are MGHRA and YSYEKL.

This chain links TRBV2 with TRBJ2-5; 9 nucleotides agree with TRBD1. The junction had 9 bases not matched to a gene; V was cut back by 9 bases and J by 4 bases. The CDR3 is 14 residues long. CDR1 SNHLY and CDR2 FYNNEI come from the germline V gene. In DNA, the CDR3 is TGTGCCAGTGAAGCATACAGGGGGCTAGAGACCCAGTACTTC. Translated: CASEAYRGLETQYF.